The 9 T cell receptor beta chains reported below all come from one sample, sequenced in a study of T cells in Graves' hyperthyroidism and ophthalmopathy. Amplified TCR beta CDR3 regions came from RNA transcripts. The primer set for the first-round RT-PCR of the TCR CDR3 was HTBI. MiXCR, run by TCRdb on the multiplex PCR reads, gives a single entry per CDR3 protein. The sample shows 540,000 or so distinct CDR3 sequences, 46% of them seen only once. What was sequenced was peripheral blood or thyroid tissue (not recorded which). These receptors were taken from an adult woman with Graves' disease, either hyperthyroidism or ophthalmopathy (not recorded which).

This clonotype was observed many times. J is TRBJ2-2 and V is TRBV7-2, with TRBD2 matching 10 bases. Germline V CDR1 and CDR2: SGHTA, FQGNSA. There are 19 residues in the CDR3. Trimming at V came to 4 bases and at J to 3 bases, leaving 14 bases not matched to a gene. The CDR3 DNA reads TGTGCCAGCAGCTCCCCCGGGGGTAGCGGGAGGTTCCACACCGGGGAGCTGTTTTTT. Its translation: CASSSPGGSGRFHTGELFF.

This clonotype was observed at least ten times. The chain links TRBV7-9 to TRBJ2-7; D tentatively reads TRBD1 or TRBD2 (5 bases each). The CDR3 runs 16 residues. CDR1 and CDR2 from the germline V gene are SEHNR and FQNEAQ (reference sequence). Trimming cost V 5 bases and J 2 bases, with 19 bases left between them. Written as DNA, the CDR3 is TGTGCCAGCAGCCGCCTCAAGGGGCGGGTAACCTACGAGCAGTACTTC. Protein sequence: CASSRLKGRVTYEQYF.

A few counts support this clonotype. The rearrangement links TRBV29-1 to TRBJ1-2, with D uncertain. V lost 4 bases and J 0 bases, leaving 9 bases between the germline ends. This CDR3 comprises 13 residues. Germline assignment: CDR1 SQVTM and CDR2 ANQGSEA. DNA for the CDR3: TGCAGCGTTGCGTCGGGCACTAACTATGGCTACACCTTC. It encodes CSVASGTNYGYTF. Together with reference TRBV29-1 and TRBJ1-2, the CDR3 gives the full variable domain: SAVISQKPSRDICQRGTSLTIQCQVDSQVTMMFWYRQQPGQSLTLIATANQGSEATYESGFVIDKFPISRPNLTFSTLTVSNMSPEDSSIYLCSVASGTNYGYTFGSGTRLTVV.

This clonotype was recorded only once. The CDR3 loop is CSARDLGQGYYGYTF. The CDR3 DNA reads as TGCAGTGCTAGAGATCTGGGACAGGGCTACTATGGCTACACCTTC. The chain joins TRBV20-1 to TRBJ1-2, with 9 bases identical to TRBD1. V lost 0 bases, J lost 3 bases, and 5 bases stayed unmatched. The CDR3 contains 15 residues. CDR1 DFQATT and CDR2 SNEGSKA come from the germline V gene (reference sequence).

This clonotype was recorded only once. The chain links TRBV7-9 to TRBJ1-3, with D uncertain. V lost 6 bases, J lost 0 bases, and 6 bases lay in between. Looked up from germline, CDR1 is SEHNR and CDR2 is FQNEAQ (reference sequence). The CDR3 length is 13 residues. The DNA for the CDR3 is TGTGCCAGCAGGAGCTACTCTGGAAACACCATATATTTT. This codes for CASRSYSGNTIYF.

This clonotype has only a few counts. This may arise from a read error, as a much more abundant clone is one base away. The chain joins TRBV3-1 to TRBJ1-6; TRBD1 matches 7 bases. The CDR3 contains 16 residues. Germline V CDR1 and CDR2: LGHDT, YNNKEL (reference sequence). CDR3 in amino acids: CAGSLRATGDHSPLHF. The CDR3 nucleotides are TGTGCCGGCAGCCTTAGGGCAACAGGGGACCATTCACCCCTCCACTTT.

This clonotype was seen many times. The CDR3 loop reads CASILLGETSGKGLNTGELFF. In nucleotides, the CDR3 is TGCGCCAGCATCCTACTGGGGGAGACTAGCGGGAAAGGTCTAAACACCGGGGAGCTGTTTTTT. The V call is TRBV10-2, the J call TRBJ2-2; the match to TRBD2 covers 11 bases. The trim removed 7 bases at V and 2 bases at J, leaving 21 bases unmatched. The CDR3 has 21 amino acids. Germline CDR1 reads WSHSY; CDR2 reads SAAADI.

This clonotype was picked up many times. The chain employs TRBV7-9 and TRBJ1-1, with D perhaps TRBD1 (5 bases). Trimming shortened V by 5 bases and J by 0 bases, and 10 bases separated the two germline ends. The CDR3 consists of 14 residues. CDR1 SEHNR and CDR2 FQNEAQ come from the germline V gene (reference sequence). CDR3 in amino acids: CASSPRQLNTEAFF. The CDR3 bases are TGTGCCAGCAGCCCACGACAGTTGAACACTGAAGCTTTCTTT.

There are many counts of this clonotype. V and J are TRBV5-1 and TRBJ1-4; the D gene is possibly TRBD1 (6 bases). The germline CDR1 and CDR2 sequences are SGHRS and YFSETQ. This CDR3 is 15 amino acids long. V dropped 4 bases and J dropped 7 bases, with 17 bases sitting between them. In DNA, the CDR3 is TGCGCCAGCAGCCCTGGAGGGGGGGAAACTGAAAAACTGTTTTTT. Its translation is CASSPGGGETEKLFF.